This T cell receptor (beta chain) was captured by sequencing in a study of blood T cell repertoires in COVID-19. Study at large: In each case, the material was cDNA or gDNA derived from T cells, B-cell-depleted T cells, or PBMCs.

The CDR3 totals 16 residues. Germline lookup yields CDR1 KGHDR and CDR2 SFDVKD. V lost 5 bases and J 1 base, leaving 15 bases between the germline ends. Produced via immunoSEQ multiplex PCR; TCRdb's table is partial and in-frame only. The table includes about 90,000 clones, 75% to 90% detected once. The specimen sequenced was peripheral blood. The receptor was derived from a woman in her 70s with acute or convalescent COVID-19. The chain employs TRBV24-1 and TRBJ2-3, with D possibly TRBD2 on 6 matching bases. CDR3 residues: CATSARTRGRTDTQYF. The CDR3 nucleotides read TGTGCCACCAGTGCACGAACGCGGGGTCGCACAGATACGCAGTATTTT.